This T cell receptor (beta chain) was captured by sequencing in a study of response to subunit inactivated influenza vaccine. The germline V gene has CDR1 SGHVS and CDR2 FNYEAQ. The V gene lost 2 bases and the J gene lost 4 bases, with 3 bases spanning the gap. The CDR3 spans 12 residues. There are many counts of this clonotype. TCRdb called the RT-PCR reads again in MiXCR, with one record for every CDR3 protein. The sample yields 150,000 to 200,000 distinct CDR3 sequences, more than 10% seen once. These data were also filed under a second study, of T cells expressing NK-cell markers. This second study notes: What made the TCR beta cDNA was 5'RACE template switching with UMIs. Dominant NKG2C+ clonotype frequencies of roughly 1.0-8% of CD8+ T cells were measured in 5 or 6 donors.

The receptor comes from a man aged 50-60 years who received an inactivated influenza vaccine. The J gene is TRBJ2-1, the V gene TRBV7-6; D is undetermined. Source: CD8+ T cells sorted from PBMCs, taken about 13 days after vaccination. CDR3 region: CASSLIYNEQFF. The CDR3 nucleotides read TGTGCCAGCAGCTTAATATACAATGAGCAGTTCTTC.